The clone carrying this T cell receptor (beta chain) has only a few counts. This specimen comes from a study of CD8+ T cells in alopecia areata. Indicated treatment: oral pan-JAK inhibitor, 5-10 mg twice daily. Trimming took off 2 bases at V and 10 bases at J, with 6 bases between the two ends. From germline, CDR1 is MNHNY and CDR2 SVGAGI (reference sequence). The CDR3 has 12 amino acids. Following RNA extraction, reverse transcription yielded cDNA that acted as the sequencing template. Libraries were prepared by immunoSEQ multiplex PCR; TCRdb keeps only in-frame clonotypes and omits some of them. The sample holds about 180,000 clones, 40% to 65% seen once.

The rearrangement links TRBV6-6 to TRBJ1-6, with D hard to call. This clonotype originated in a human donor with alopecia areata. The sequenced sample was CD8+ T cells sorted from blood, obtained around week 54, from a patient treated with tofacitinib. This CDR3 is CASSYNESPLHF. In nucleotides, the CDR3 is TGTGCCAGCAGTTACAATGAATCACCCCTCCACTTT.